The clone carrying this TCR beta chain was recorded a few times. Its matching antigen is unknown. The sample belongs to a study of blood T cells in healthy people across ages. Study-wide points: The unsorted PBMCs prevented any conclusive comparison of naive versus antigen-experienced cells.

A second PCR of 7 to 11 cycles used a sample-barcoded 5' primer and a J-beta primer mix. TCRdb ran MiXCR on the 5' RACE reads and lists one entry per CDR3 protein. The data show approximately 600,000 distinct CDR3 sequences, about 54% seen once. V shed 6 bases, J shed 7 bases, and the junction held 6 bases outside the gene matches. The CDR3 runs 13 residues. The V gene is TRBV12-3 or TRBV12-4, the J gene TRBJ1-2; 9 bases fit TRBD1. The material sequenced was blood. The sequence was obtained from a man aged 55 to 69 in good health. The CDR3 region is CASSRTGVSGYTF. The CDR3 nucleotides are TGTGCCAGCAGCAGGACAGGGGTTTCTGGCTACACCTTC.